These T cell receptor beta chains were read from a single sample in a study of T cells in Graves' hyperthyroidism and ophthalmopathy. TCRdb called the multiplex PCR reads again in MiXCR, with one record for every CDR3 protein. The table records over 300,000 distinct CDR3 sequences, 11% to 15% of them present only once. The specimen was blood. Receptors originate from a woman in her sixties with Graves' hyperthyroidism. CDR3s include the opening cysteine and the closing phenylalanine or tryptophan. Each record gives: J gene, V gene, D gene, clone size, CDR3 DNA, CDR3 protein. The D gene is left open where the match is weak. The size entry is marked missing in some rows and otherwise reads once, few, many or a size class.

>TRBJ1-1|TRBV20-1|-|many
TGCAGTGCTCAGACAGCGAACACTGAAGCTTTCTTT
CSAQTANTEAFF
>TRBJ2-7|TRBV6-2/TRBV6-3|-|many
TGTGCCAGCAGTGGTCATTCAGGACCCTACGAGCAGTACTTC
CASSGHSGPYEQYF
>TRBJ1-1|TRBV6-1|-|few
TGTGCCAGCAGTACTCAGGACAGCCCTGAGGCTTTCTTT
CASSTQDSPEAFF
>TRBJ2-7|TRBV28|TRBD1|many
TGTGCCAGCAGTTTACCGTACAGGGGGCGGTACGAGCAGTACTTC
CASSLPYRGRYEQYF
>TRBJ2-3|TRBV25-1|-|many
TGTGCCAGCAGTGACTACGGAGGGGGGGCAGATACGCAGTATTTT
CASSDYGGGADTQYF
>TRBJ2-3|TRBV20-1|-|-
TGCAGTGCCCTACTCAGACGGGGTACGCAGTATTTT
CSALLRRGTQYF
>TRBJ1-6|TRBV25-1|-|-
TGTGCCAGCAGAGGGGCTGGGGGATCACCCCTCCACTTT
CASRGAGGSPLHF
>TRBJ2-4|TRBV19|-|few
TGTGCCAGTAGTAGTCCCACGGGGCTATCGGACATTCAGTACTTC
CASSSPTGLSDIQYF
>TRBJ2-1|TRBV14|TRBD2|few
TGTGCCAGCAGCCAAAGAACTAGCGGGTTGGGGCGAAATGAGCAGTTCTTC
CASSQRTSGLGRNEQFF
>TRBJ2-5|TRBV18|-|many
TGTGCCAGCTCACAAGGGGCCGGCCAAGAGACCCAGTACTTC
CASSQGAGQETQYF
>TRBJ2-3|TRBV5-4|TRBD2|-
TGTGCCAGCAGCTTGGCCCAGCGGGACACAGATACGCAGTATTTT
CASSLAQRDTDTQYF
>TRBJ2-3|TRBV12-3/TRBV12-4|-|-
TGTGCCAGCAGTTCGAGAGGGGGGGGGGGGTTGTTGGGCACAGATACGCAGTATTTT
CASSSRGGGGLLGTDTQYF
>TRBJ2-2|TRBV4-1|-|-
TGCGCCAGCAGCCACAACCCAAGGCGGGAGCTGTTTTTT
CASSHNPRRELFF
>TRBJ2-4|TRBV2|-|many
TGTACAGTCCTAGCGTTAGCCAAAAACATTCAGTACTTC
CTVLALAKNIQYF
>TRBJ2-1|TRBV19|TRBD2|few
TGTGCCAGTACTAGCGGGAGGCTGTACAATGAGCAGTTCTTC
CASTSGRLYNEQFF
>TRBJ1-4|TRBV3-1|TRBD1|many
TGTGCCAGCAGCCTACAGGGGTCAGATGAAAAACTGTTTTTT
CASSLQGSDEKLFF
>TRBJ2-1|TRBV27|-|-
TGTGCCAGCAAGGTGATAGCGGACTACAATGAGCAGTTCTTC
CASKVIADYNEQFF
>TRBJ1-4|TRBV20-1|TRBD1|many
TGCAGTGCAGACTCAGGGGGACGGGAAAAACTGTTTTTT
CSADSGGREKLFF
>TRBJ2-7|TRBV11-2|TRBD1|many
TGTGCCAGCAGCGGGACAGGGGTCAACGAGCAGTACTTC
CASSGTGVNEQYF
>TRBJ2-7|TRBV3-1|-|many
TGTGCCAGCAGCCAAGTACGCGACTACGAGCAGTACTTC
CASSQVRDYEQYF
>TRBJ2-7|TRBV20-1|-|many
TGCAGTGCTAGGGGGGCTACCTACGAGCAGTACTTC
CSARGATYEQYF
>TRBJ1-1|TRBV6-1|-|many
TGTGCCAGCAGAAAAGGGGTAGACAGGCAGAACACTGAAGCTTTCTTT
CASRKGVDRQNTEAFF
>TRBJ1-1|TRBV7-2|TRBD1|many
TGTGCCAGCAGCTTGCAGGGGGCTTACACTGAAGCTTTCTTT
CASSLQGAYTEAFF
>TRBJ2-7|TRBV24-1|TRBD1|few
TGTGCCACCAGTTCCGGGACAGGGGCTGAGCAGTACTTC
CATSSGTGAEQYF
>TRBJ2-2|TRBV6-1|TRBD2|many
TGTGCCAGCGGGGATAGCGGGAGGGCCTCCGGGGAGCTGTTTTTT
CASGDSGRASGELFF
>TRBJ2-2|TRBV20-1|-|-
TGCAGTGCTCGGAGAACAGCAAACACCGGGGAGCTGTTTTTT
CSARRTANTGELFF
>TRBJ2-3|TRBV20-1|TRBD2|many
TGCAGTGTTGCGACTAGCGGGAGCACAGATACGCAGTATTTT
CSVATSGSTDTQYF
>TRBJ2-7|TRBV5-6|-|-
TGTGCCAGCAGCTTAGGAAACACCTACGAGCAGTACTTC
CASSLGNTYEQYF
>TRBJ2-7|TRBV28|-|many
TGTGCCAGCAGTTCCCTCCGGGAGCAGTACTTC
CASSSLREQYF
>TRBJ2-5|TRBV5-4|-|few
TGTGCCAGCAGCTTGCCTCGAGAGACCCAGTACTTC
CASSLPRETQYF
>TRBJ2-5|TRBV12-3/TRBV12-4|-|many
TGTGCCAGCAGTACCAATACAGGGTTTGGAGAGACCCAGTACTTC
CASSTNTGFGETQYF
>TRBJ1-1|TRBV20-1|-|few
TGCAGTGCCAACGCGGGGGCTCTGAACACTGAAGCTTTCTTT
CSANAGALNTEAFF
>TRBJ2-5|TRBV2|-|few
TGTGCCAGCATTAGTTTTGAGGAGACCCAGTACTTC
CASISFEETQYF
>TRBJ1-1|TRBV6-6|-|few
TGTGCCAGCAGTTACTCAGCAGGGGACACTGAAGCTTTCTTT
CASSYSAGDTEAFF
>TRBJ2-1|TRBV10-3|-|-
TGTGCCATCAGTGGCAGAAACCAGCAGTTCTTC
CAISGRNQQFF
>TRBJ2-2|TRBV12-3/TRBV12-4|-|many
TGTGCCAGTCCGCTGCATCCCACGTTTCCAACCGGGGAGCTGTTTTTT
CASPLHPTFPTGELFF
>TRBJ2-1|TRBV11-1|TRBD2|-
TGTGCCAGCAGTTGGGGGCTAGCGGGAGGGGGTGTGAATGAGCAGTTCTTC
CASSWGLAGGGVNEQFF
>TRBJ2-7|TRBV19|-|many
TGTGCCACATCAGGGCACCAGGACTACGAGCAGTACTTC
CATSGHQDYEQYF
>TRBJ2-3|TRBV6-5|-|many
TGTGCCAGCAGTTACTCGGGTGGACTTGGCACAGATACGCAGTATTTT
CASSYSGGLGTDTQYF
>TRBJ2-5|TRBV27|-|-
TGTGCCAGCAGTACCCTCGGAGAGACCCAGTACTTC
CASSTLGETQYF
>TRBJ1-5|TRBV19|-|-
TGTGCCAGTAGTCAATCGCGGGGGGCTTATCAGCCCCAGCATTTT
CASSQSRGAYQPQHF
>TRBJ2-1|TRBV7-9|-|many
TGTGCCAGCCATCCTAGCGCGGAAGGGTTTGAGCAGTTCTTC
CASHPSAEGFEQFF
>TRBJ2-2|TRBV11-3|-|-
TGTGCCAGCACCTCTCCCACAGGGTGGGGCACCGGGGAGCTGTTTTTT
CASTSPTGWGTGELFF
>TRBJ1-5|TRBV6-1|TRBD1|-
TGTGCCAGCAGTGAAGGAATCGGACAGGGGGTACAGCCCCAGCATTTT
CASSEGIGQGVQPQHF
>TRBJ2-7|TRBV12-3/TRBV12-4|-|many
TGTGCCAGCAGCAGGGGAGCGTCCTACGAGCAGTACTTC
CASSRGASYEQYF
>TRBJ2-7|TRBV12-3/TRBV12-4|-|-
TGTGCCAGCACCCGGGACTCCGCCTCCGAGCAGTACTTC
CASTRDSASEQYF
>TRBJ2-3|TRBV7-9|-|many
TGTGCCAGCAGCTTCGACAGACTAACTAGCACAGATACGCAGTATTTT
CASSFDRLTSTDTQYF
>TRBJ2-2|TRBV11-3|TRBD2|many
TGTGCCAGCAGCTCACGGACTAGCGGGAGCTACACCGGGGAGCTGTTTTTT
CASSSRTSGSYTGELFF
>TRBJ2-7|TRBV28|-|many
TGTGCCAGCAGTCTATCGGTGGACAGTACGTACGAGCAGTACTTC
CASSLSVDSTYEQYF
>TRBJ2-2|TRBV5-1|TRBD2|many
TGCGCCAGCAGCCTGACTAGCGGGAGGGCCTCCGGGGAGCTGTTTTTT
CASSLTSGRASGELFF
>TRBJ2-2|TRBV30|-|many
TGTGCCTGGAGTCCCTCGCGCGTGGGGGAGCTGTTTTTT
CAWSPSRVGELFF
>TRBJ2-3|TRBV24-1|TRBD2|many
TGTGCCACCAGTGATCGGGTAGCGGGAGGCCTCGCAGATACGCAGTATTTT
CATSDRVAGGLADTQYF
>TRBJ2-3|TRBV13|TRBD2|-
TGTGCCAGCAGCTTAGAACTAGCGGGATTGGCAGGAGATACGCAGTATTTT
CASSLELAGLAGDTQYF
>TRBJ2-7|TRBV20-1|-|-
TGCAGTGTGGTAGTGGACTTTTCCTACGAGCAGTACTTC
CSVVVDFSYEQYF
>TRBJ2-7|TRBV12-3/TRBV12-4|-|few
TGTGCCAGCAGTTTAAAAATCGGGACGGTCCTCTCCTACGAGCAGTACTTC
CASSLKIGTVLSYEQYF